This TCR beta chain was sequenced in a study of shared clonotypes between healthy human individuals. Clones were read by immunoSEQ multiplex PCR, and TCRdb kept only the in-frame ones, dropping some. Of about 680,000 clones listed, 74% were seen once; the top ten hold 1.5% to 2%. Germline V lookup: CDR1 KGHSH, CDR2 LQKENI. The CDR3 consists of 14 residues. Trimming stripped 3 bases from V and 0 bases from J, with 8 bases between. The sequence came from a woman in her thirties in good health. V and J are TRBV18 and TRBJ1-1, with D uncertain. Sequencing was carried out using memory CD4+ T cells sorted from blood. Subset reported: CD45RA-negative fraction. The CDR3 sequence is CASSPQTLNTEAFF. The CDR3 bases are TGTGCCAGCTCACCTCAGACCCTGAACACTGAAGCTTTCTTT. Combining the CDR3 with reference TRBV18 and TRBJ1-1 gives the whole variable domain NAGVMQNPRHLVRRRGQEARLRCSPMKGHSHVYWYRQLPEEGLKFMVYLQKENIIDESGMPKERFSAEFPKEGPSILRIQQVVRGDSAAYFCASSPQTLNTEAFFGQGTRLTVV.